This T cell receptor (beta chain) is drawn from a study of T cell responses to AZD1222 COVID-19 vaccine. General study points: No day 14 peak samples; only post-peak repertoires were characterized. The sample set comprised mostly white British donors with more females, and clonal diversity was possibly underestimated. The span of vaccine-associated CD4 TCRs extended across spike, with dominance at 160-218 and 743-854. Close to half of all spike-specific TCRs reportedly target regions of the variants that are unmutated.

Here immunoSEQ multiplex PCR was the method, and the copy in TCRdb shows in-frame clones only, minus some. The sample carries about 190,000 clones, more than 80% recorded once. Comment on this clone: As yet, its antigen is unknown.

The CDR3 is 13 amino acids. With V trimmed by 6 bases and J by 2 bases, 3 bases remained unmatched. The germline gives CDR1 MNHEY, CDR2 SMNVEV (reference sequence). This TCR derives from an adult who received the MenACWY meningococcal vaccine as a control. The chain is built from TRBV27 and TRBJ2-7, with 8 nucleotides matching TRBD1. The specimen was peripheral blood, collected 28 days after the second dose of the MenACWY control vaccine. The CDR3 loop reads CASRPGGPYEQYF. Here the CDR3 DNA reads TGTGCCAGCAGGCCAGGGGGCCCCTACGAGCAGTACTTC.